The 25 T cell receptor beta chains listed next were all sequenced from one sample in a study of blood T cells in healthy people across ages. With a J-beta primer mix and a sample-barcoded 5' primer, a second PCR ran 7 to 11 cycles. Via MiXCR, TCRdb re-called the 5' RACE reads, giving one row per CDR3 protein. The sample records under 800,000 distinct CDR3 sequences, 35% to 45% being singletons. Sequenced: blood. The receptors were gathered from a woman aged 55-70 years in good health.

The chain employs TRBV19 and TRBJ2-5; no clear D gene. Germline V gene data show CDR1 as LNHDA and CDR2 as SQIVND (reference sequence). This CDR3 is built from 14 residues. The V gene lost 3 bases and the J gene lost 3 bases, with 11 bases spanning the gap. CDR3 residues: CASSMMGSKETQYF. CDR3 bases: TGTGCCAGTAGTATGATGGGCAGCAAAGAGACCCAGTACTTC.

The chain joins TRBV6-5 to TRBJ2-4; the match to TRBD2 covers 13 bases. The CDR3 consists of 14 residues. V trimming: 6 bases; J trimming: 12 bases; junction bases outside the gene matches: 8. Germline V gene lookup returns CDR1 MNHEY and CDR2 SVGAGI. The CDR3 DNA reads TGTGCCAGCAGGTCCGGGACTAGCGGGATTTCTCAGTACTTC. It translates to CASRSGTSGISQYF.

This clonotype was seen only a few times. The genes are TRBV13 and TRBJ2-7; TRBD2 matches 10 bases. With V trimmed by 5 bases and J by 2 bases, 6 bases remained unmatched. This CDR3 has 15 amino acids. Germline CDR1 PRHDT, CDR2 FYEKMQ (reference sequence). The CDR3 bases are TGTGCCAGCAGCGGACGGAGCGGGAGGGCCTACGAGCAGTACTTC. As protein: CASSGRSGRAYEQYF.

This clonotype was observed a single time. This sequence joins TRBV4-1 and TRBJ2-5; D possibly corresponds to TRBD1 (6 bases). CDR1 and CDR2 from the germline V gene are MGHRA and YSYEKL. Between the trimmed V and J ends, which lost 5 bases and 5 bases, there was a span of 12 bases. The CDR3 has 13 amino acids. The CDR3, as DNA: TGCGCCAGCAGCACTACAGGGTCGGAGACCCAGTACTTC. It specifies CASSTTGSETQYF.

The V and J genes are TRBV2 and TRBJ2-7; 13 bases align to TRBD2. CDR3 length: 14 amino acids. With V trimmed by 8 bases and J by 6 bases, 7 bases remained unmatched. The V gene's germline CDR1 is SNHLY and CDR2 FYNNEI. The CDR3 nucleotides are TGTGCCAGCGAATTACTAGCGGGAGGGAGCGAGCAGTACTTC. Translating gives CASELLAGGSEQYF.

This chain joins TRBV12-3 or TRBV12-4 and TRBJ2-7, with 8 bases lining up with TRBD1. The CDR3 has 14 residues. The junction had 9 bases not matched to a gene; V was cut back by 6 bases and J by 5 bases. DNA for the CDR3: TGTGCCAGCAGCGATGGACAGGGTACCCACGAGCAGTACTTC. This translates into CASSDGQGTHEQYF.

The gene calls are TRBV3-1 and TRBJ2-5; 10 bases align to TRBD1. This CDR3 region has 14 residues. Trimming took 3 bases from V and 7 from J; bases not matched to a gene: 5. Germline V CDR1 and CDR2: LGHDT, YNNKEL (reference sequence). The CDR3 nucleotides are TGTGCCAGCAGCCAGACGGACAGGGGGGCGACCCAGTACTTC. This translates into CASSQTDRGATQYF.

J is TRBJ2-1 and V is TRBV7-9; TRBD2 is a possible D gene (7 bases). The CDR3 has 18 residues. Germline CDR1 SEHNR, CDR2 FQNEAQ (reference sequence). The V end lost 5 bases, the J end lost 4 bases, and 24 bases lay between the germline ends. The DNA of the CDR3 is TGTGCCAGCAGCAGGGGGGGGACTCTTGTGGGCAGATACAATGAGCAGTTCTTC. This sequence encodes CASSRGGTLVGRYNEQFF.

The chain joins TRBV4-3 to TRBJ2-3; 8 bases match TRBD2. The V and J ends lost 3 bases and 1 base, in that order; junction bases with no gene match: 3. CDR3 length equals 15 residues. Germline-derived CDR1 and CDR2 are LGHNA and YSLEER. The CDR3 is CASSQSSGRTDTQYF. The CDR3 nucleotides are TGCGCCAGCAGCCAGTCTAGCGGGCGCACAGATACGCAGTATTTT.

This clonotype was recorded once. DNA of the CDR3: TGTGCCAGCAGCCAGGCCAAAACAGGGGAGCAGTACTTC. Translated, it gives CASSQAKTGEQYF. The gene calls are TRBV3-1 and TRBJ2-7; D is perhaps TRBD1 (6 bases). V was cut by 3 bases and J by 7 bases, with 13 bases left in between. This CDR3 spans 13 amino acids. Germline V gene lookup returns CDR1 LGHDT and CDR2 YNNKEL (reference sequence).

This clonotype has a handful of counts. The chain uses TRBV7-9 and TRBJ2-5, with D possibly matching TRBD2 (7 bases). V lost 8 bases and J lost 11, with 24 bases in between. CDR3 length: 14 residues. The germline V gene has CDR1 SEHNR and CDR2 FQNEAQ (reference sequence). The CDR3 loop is CASGAYVGGGEQYF. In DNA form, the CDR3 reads TGTGCCAGCGGAGCTTATGTGGGAGGGGGGGAGCAGTACTTC.

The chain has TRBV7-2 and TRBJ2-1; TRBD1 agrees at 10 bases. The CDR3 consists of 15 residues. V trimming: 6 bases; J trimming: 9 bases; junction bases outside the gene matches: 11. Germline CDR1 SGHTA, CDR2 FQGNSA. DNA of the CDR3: TGTGCCAGCAGTGCAGGGACAGGGGAGATAAGTGAGCAGTTCTTC. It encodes CASSAGTGEISEQFF.

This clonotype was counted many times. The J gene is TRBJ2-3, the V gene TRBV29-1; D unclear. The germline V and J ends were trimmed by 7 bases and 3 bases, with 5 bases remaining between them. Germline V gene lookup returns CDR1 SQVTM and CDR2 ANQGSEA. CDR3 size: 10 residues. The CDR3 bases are TGCAGCGCAACGACAGATACGCAGTATTTT. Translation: CSATTDTQYF.

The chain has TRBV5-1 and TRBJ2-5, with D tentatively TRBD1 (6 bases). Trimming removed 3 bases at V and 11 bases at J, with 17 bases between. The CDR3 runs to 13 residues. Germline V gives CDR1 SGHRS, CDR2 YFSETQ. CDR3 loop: CASSSDRHLEQYF. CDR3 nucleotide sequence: TGCGCCAGCAGCTCAGACAGGCACCTTGAGCAGTACTTC.

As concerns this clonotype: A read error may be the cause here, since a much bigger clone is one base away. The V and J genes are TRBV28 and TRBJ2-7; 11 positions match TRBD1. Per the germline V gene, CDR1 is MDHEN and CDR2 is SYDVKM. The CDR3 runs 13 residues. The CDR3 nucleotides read TGTGCCAACAGTGGGACAGGGGGCTACGAGCAGTACTTC. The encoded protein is CANSGTGGYEQYF.

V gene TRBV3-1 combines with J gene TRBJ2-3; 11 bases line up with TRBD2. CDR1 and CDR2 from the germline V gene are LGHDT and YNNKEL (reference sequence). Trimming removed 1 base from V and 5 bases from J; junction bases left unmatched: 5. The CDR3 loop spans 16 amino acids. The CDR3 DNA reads TGTGCCAGCAGCCAAGGTACTAGCGGGGGTCTAGATACGCAGTATTTT. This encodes CASSQGTSGGLDTQYF.

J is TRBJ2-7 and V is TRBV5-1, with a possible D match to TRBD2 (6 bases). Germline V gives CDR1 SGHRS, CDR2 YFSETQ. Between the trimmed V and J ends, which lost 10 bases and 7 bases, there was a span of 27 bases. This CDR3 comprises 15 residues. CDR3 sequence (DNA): TGCGCCGCCTCAAGGCAAGGGCTAGCGATGGATGAGCAGTACTTC. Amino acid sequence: CAASRQGLAMDEQYF.

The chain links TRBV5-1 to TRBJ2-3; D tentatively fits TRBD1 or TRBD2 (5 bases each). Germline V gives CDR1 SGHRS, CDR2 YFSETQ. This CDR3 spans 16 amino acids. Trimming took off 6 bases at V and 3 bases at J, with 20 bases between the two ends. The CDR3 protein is CASTPGQGRGTDTQYF. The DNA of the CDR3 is TGCGCCAGCACCCCCGGGCAGGGTCGGGGTACAGATACGCAGTATTTT.

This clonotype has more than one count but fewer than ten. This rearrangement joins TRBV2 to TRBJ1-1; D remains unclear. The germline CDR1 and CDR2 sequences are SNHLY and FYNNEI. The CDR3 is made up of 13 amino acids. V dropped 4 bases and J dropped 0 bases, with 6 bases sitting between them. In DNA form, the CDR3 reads TGTGCCAGCAGTGGCCCCTTGAACACTGAAGCTTTCTTT. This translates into CASSGPLNTEAFF.

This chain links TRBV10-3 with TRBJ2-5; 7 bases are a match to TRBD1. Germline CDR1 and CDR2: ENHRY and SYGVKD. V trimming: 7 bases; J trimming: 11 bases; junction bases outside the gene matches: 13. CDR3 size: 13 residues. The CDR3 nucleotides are TGTGCCATCAACCGGCCTGACCAGGGGGAGCAGTACTTC. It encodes CAINRPDQGEQYF.

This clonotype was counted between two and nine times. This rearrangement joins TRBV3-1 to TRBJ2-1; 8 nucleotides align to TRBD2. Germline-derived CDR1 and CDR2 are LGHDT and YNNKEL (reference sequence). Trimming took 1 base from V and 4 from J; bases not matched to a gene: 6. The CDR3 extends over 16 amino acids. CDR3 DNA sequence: TGTGCCAGCAGCCAAGTATTAGTAGCGGGGTACAATGAGCAGTTCTTC. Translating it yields CASSQVLVAGYNEQFF.

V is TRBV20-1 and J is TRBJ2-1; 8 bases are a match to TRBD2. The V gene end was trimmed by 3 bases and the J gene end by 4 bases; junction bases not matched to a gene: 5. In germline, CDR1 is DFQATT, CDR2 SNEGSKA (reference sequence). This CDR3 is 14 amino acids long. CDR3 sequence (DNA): TGCAGTGCTAGTAGCGGGAAGGGTTACAATGAGCAGTTCTTC. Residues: CSASSGKGYNEQFF.

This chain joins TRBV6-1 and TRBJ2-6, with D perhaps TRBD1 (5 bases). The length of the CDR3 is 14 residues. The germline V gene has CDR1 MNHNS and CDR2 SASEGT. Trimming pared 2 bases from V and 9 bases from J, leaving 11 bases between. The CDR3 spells CASSESEGHNVLTF. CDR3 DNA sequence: TGTGCCAGCAGTGAATCGGAAGGACACAACGTCCTGACTTTC.

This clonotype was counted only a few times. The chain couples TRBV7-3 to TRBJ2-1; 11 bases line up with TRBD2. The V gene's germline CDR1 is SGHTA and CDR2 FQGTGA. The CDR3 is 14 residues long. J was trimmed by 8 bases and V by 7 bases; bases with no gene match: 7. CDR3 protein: CASKGGSGGDEQFF. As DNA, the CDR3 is TGTGCCAGCAAAGGCGGTAGCGGGGGGGATGAGCAGTTCTTC.

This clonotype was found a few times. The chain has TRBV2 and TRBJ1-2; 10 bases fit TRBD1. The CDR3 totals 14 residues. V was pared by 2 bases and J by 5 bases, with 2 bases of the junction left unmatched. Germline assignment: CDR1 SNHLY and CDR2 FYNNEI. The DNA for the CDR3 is TGTGCCAGCAGTGAAATGGGACAGGGGTATGGCTACACCTTC. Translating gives CASSEMGQGYGYTF.